This T cell receptor beta chain stems from a study of OX40 agonist ivuxolimab in advanced cancers. The study, taken as a whole, reports: Circulating CD4+ and CD8+ T cells showed clonal expansion by week 6 at 0.1 to 3.0 mg/kg. Low levels of normalized T-cell clonal expansion also appeared in some nonresponders.

Systemic immunosuppression or autoimmune disease history was grounds to exclude patients. The repertoire was sequenced with immunoSEQ multiplex PCR; TCRdb's copy has only in-frame clones and lacks some. This sample yields 70,000 to 75,000 clones, of which 84% are seen a single time; about 1% belongs to the top ten. This clone has a single count. The antigen remains unidentified. The V gene's germline CDR1 is LGHNA and CDR2 YSLEER. V gave up 4 bases and J gave up 1 base; unmatched junction bases: 3. The CDR3 contains 16 residues. This TCR was recovered from an adult with an advanced solid tumor such as melanoma, head and neck, liver or kidney cancer. Sequencing used CD4+ or CD8+ T cells sorted from blood, obtained in a trial of the OX40 agonist ivuxolimab. The rearrangement links TRBV4-3 to TRBJ1-4; 10 bases fit TRBD1. This CDR3 reads CASSPRTGGTNEKLFF. The CDR3, as DNA: TGCGCCAGCAGCCCAAGGACAGGGGGAACTAATGAAAAACTGTTTTTT.